This T cell receptor (beta chain) was identified in a study of cytomegalovirus exposure and HLA in healthy donors. On this clone: As yet, its antigen is unknown.

Study-wide results and caveats: CMV serostatus was the sole immune exposure information available. As a later analysis revealed, the rate of TCR association differed by HLA locus, with DRB1 most and HLA-C fewest. Being indistinguishable, some V segments were excluded, TRBV6-2 and TRBV6-3 among them. TCR beta V- and J-gene trimming was later associated with a missense DCLRE1C variant.

Germline V gene lookup returns CDR1 LNHDA and CDR2 SQIVND (reference sequence). After removal of 5 bases from V and 4 bases from J, the junction contained 6 bases not matched to a gene. The CDR3 length is 14 residues. Researchers ran the PCR with 60 Vbeta and 13 Jbeta primers. TCRdb's table, derived via immunoSEQ multiplex PCR, lists solely in-frame clones and lacks some. The table lists around 140,000 clones, around 70% of them singletons. The sequence was collected from a male donor in good health and CMV-seronegative. The gene calls are TRBV19 and TRBJ2-5; 8 bases fit TRBD1. Sequenced material: PBMCs. CDR3 sequence reads: CASSPQGAGETQYF. The DNA for the CDR3 is TGTGCCAGTAGTCCTCAGGGGGCGGGAGAGACCCAGTACTTC.